The TCR beta chain described here comes from a study of CD8 T cells in Susac syndrome. Patients with stable or active relapsing-remitting disease, all of them treatment-naive, made up the multiple sclerosis controls. Random hexamers were used to reverse transcribe an amount of about 0.45 to 1 ug RNA. MiXCR was run by TCRdb on the immunoSEQ multiplex PCR reads, yielding one entry per CDR3 protein. In the table there are 300,000 to 350,000 distinct CDR3 sequences, about 90% of which are singletons. The CDR3 length is 15 residues. Germline V gene lookup returns CDR1 LGHNA and CDR2 YSLEER. Trimming removed 0 bases at V and 3 bases at J, with 9 bases between.

V is TRBV4-3 and J is TRBJ2-1, with D perhaps TRBD1 (5 bases). The clonotype originates from a human donor with multiple sclerosis. The sequenced sample was CD4+ T cells from PBMCs. For the CDR3, the DNA is TGCGCCAGCAGCCAAGATACAGGTATCTACAATGAGCAGTTCTTC. Translation gives CASSQDTGIYNEQFF.